These 22 T cell receptor beta chains were sequenced from one sample in a study of blood T cells in healthy people across ages. Primed by a sample-barcoded 5' primer and a J-beta primer mix, a second PCR proceeded for about 7 to 11 cycles. TCRdb called the 5' RACE reads again in MiXCR, with one record for every CDR3 protein. The table lists 920,000 or so distinct CDR3 sequences, under 45% of them singletons. Sequences were obtained from blood. The receptors were sampled from a woman aged 55-69 years in good health.

Many counts were recorded for this clonotype. The chain is built from TRBV12-3 or TRBV12-4 and TRBJ2-5, with no clear D. V shed 3 bases and J shed 5 bases, with 1 base lying between them. This CDR3 contains 10 residues. The DNA of the CDR3 is TGTGCCAGCAGTTTGGAGACCCAGTACTTC. It is translated as CASSLETQYF.

The chain employs TRBV25-1 and TRBJ2-5; a weak D match, TRBD2 (7 bases). Germline CDR1 is MGHDK and CDR2 is SYGVNS. This CDR3 contains 14 residues. With 10 bases removed from V and 5 bases from J, the gap between germline ends came to 20 bases. CDR3 in amino acids: CATRKGGMRETQYF. CDR3 nucleotide sequence: TGTGCCACCCGCAAGGGGGGGATGAGGGAGACCCAGTACTTC.

This clonotype occurred once. The rearrangement uses TRBV10-3 and TRBJ2-7; 11 bases agree with TRBD1. In germline, CDR1 is ENHRY, CDR2 SYGVKD. The CDR3 is 14 amino acids. J gave up 5 bases and V 6 bases, and 6 bases lay outside the gene matches. The CDR3 reads CAIRAGQGGDEQYF. The CDR3 DNA follows: TGTGCCATCAGAGCGGGACAGGGGGGGGACGAGCAGTACTTC.

This clonotype showed up just once. This rearrangement joins TRBV12-3 or TRBV12-4 to TRBJ2-3; 8 nucleotides match TRBD1. J lost 4 bases, V lost 4 bases, and 7 bases had no gene match. The CDR3 runs 15 residues. CDR3 amino acids: CASSWAGGPPDTQYF. CDR3 nucleotide sequence: TGTGCCAGCAGTTGGGCAGGGGGCCCGCCAGATACGCAGTATTTT.

The sample holds a few counts of this clonotype. The chain links TRBV21-1 to TRBJ2-3; the tabulated D call, TRBD2, remains unverified against the DNA. TRBV21-1 is a recognized pseudogene. CDR3 length: 15 amino acids. DNA for the CDR3: TGTGCCAGCACCGGCGGGAGGGCGTGGACAGATACGCAGTATTTT. It translates to CASTGGRAWTDTQYF.

The V gene is TRBV20-1, the J gene TRBJ2-7; 8 nucleotides align to TRBD2. Germline values: CDR1 DFQATT, CDR2 SNEGSKA (reference sequence). The CDR3 totals 13 residues. The ends lost 4 bases at V and 5 bases at J; junction bases unmatched: 7. In nucleotides, the CDR3 is TGCAGTGCTAAGTCGGGACTAGTTAACGAGCAGTACTTC. Its protein product is CSAKSGLVNEQYF.

The CDR3 region is CSVVGLAGVSYNKQYF. CDR3 in DNA: TGCAGCGTGGTGGGACTAGCGGGAGTCTCCTACAATAAGCAGTACTTC. The chain uses TRBV29-1 and TRBJ2-4, with 14 bases lining up with TRBD2. V trimming: 6 bases; J trimming: 13 bases; junction bases outside the gene matches: 17. This CDR3 is built from 16 residues. CDR1 is SQVTM and CDR2 is ANQGSEA in the germline V gene. The full variable domain, completed using reference TRBV29-1 and TRBJ2-4, is SAVISQKPSRDICQRGTSLTIQCQVDSQVTMMFWYRQQPGQSLTLIATANQGSEATYESGFVIDKFPISRPNLTFSTLTVSNMSPEDSSIYLCSVVGLAGVSYNKQYFGAGTRLSVL.

The gene calls are TRBV12-3 or TRBV12-4 and TRBJ2-2; D possibly corresponds to TRBD2 (5 bases). Trimming left V 3 bases short and J 4 bases short, with 9 bases between. This CDR3 is built from 14 residues. The CDR3 sequence is CASSFQEVTGELFF. The CDR3, as DNA: TGTGCCAGCAGTTTCCAGGAGGTCACCGGGGAGCTGTTTTTT.

In its sample, this clonotype was seen many times. The chain is built from TRBV24-1 and TRBJ2-1; TRBD1 matches 8 bases. With 3 bases clipped from V and 4 bases from J, the junction kept 4 bases outside the gene matches. The CDR3 spans 15 residues. Looked up from germline, CDR1 is KGHDR and CDR2 is SFDVKD. CDR3 sequence (DNA): TGTGCCACCAGTGATCGGAGGACAGGGTACAATGAGCAGTTCTTC. Amino acids: CATSDRRTGYNEQFF.

This clonotype turned up a few times. The chain uses TRBV5-1 and TRBJ2-7; D perhaps matches TRBD1 (6 bases). CDR3 length equals 15 residues. With 2 bases removed from V and 4 bases from J, the gap between germline ends came to 16 bases. CDR1 is SGHRS and CDR2 is YFSETQ in the germline V gene. The CDR3: CASSFGLSGTYEQYF. CDR3 nucleotide sequence: TGCGCCAGCAGCTTCGGCCTTTCCGGGACATACGAGCAGTACTTC.

On this clonotype itself: A junction boundary mismatches the germline segment, possibly from a read error. V gene TRBV29-1 combines with J gene TRBJ2-3; TRBD2 matches 7 bases. From germline, CDR1 is SQVTM and CDR2 ANQGSEA. The CDR3 contains 17 residues. Written as DNA, the CDR3 is TGCCGCGTTTGGGGCGCCCCGTTCGCGGGAGCGGTAGATACGCAGTATTTT. Its translation: CRVWGAPFAGAVDTQYF.

V and J are TRBV10-2 and TRBJ2-5; D is perhaps TRBD1 (6 bases). The J call is doubtful: the DNA matches TRBJ2-7 better. This CDR3 spans 13 amino acids. From germline, CDR1 is WSHSY and CDR2 SAAADI. The CDR3 loop is CASSESGQTEQYF. For the CDR3, the DNA is TGCGCCAGCAGTGAGTCTGGACAGACCGAGCAGTACTTC.

The chain recombines TRBV24-1 with TRBJ2-4; no clear D gene. The CDR3 consists of 17 residues. Germline CDR1 is KGHDR and CDR2 is SFDVKD. The V end was cut by 2 bases, the J end by 1 base, with 14 bases between. The CDR3 nucleotides are TGTGCCACCAGTGATTCGACACCAGAGAATGCCAAAAACATTCAGTACTTC. Translated, it gives CATSDSTPENAKNIQYF.

CDR3 nucleotides: TGCAGTGCTAGAGATCGTGGGACAGTAGTCCCCTACGAGCAGTACTTC. This sequence encodes CSARDRGTVVPYEQYF. The chain links TRBV20-1 to TRBJ2-7; 7 bases match TRBD1. Germline V gives CDR1 DFQATT, CDR2 SNEGSKA (reference sequence). The CDR3 spans 16 residues. J lost 2 bases, V lost 0 bases, and 10 bases had no gene match.

The chain uses TRBV10-3 and TRBJ2-6; 11 positions agree with TRBD2. The CDR3 consists of 15 residues. Germline trimming cut 6 bases from V and 2 bases from J; bases unmatched to any gene: 0. Germline V gene lookup returns CDR1 ENHRY and CDR2 SYGVKD. The chain's CDR3 is CAIRLAGAGANVLTF. The CDR3 DNA reads as TGTGCCATCAGACTAGCGGGAGCTGGGGCCAACGTCCTGACTTTC.

This chain uses TRBV5-1 with TRBJ2-3; 7 bases are shared with TRBD1. The CDR3 is 15 amino acids. The germline V gene encodes CDR1 SGHRS and CDR2 YFSETQ. The V and J ends lost 4 bases and 3 bases, in that order; junction bases with no gene match: 8. CDR3 bases: TGCGCCAGCAGCAAGACAGGGTTTAAGACAGATACGCAGTATTTT. The encoded protein is CASSKTGFKTDTQYF.

V gene TRBV18 combines with J gene TRBJ2-5, with TRBD1 matching 10 bases. The DNA end is more similar to TRBJ2-7, so the J call may be wrong. CDR1 KGHSH and CDR2 LQKENI come from the germline V gene. CDR3 length: 17 residues. The CDR3 DNA is TGTGCCAGCTCACAAAACACAGGACAGGGGGGTGTGAACGAGCAGTACTTC. Amino acid sequence: CASSQNTGQGGVNEQYF.

V gene TRBV14 combines with J gene TRBJ2-3, with 8 bases aligning to TRBD2. Germline V gene data show CDR1 as SGHDN and CDR2 as FVKESK. There are 17 residues in the CDR3. The trim removed 1 base at V and 3 bases at J, leaving 9 bases unmatched. The CDR3 nucleotides are TGTGCCAGCAGCCAAGCCCAGCGGGAGCTGTTGACAGATACGCAGTATTTT. This codes for CASSQAQRELLTDTQYF.

The chain links TRBV6-2 or TRBV6-3 to TRBJ2-3; 12 bases align to TRBD2. Unmatched junction bases numbered 0, after V lost 2 bases and J lost 0 bases. Germline CDR1 is MNHEY and CDR2 is SVGEGT. This CDR3 spans 16 amino acids. CDR3 region: CASSYGLAGSTDTQYF. The CDR3 coding sequence is TGTGCCAGCAGTTACGGACTAGCGGGGAGCACAGATACGCAGTATTTT.

Many counts were recorded for this clonotype. The chain has TRBV27 and TRBJ2-1; 13 bases are shared with TRBD2. Germline assignment: CDR1 MNHEY and CDR2 SMNVEV (reference sequence). The CDR3 totals 16 residues. V shed 7 bases, J shed 4 bases, and the junction held 7 bases outside the gene matches. In DNA, the CDR3 is TGTGCCAGCAAGGGGACTAGCGGGAAGGAGTACAATGAGCAGTTCTTC. It translates to CASKGTSGKEYNEQFF.

This chain joins TRBV12-5 and TRBJ2-7; D is possibly TRBD1 or TRBD2 (5 bases each). This CDR3 is 15 amino acids long. Germline CDR1 LGHNT, CDR2 FRNRAP. The germline V and J ends were trimmed by 0 bases and 2 bases, with 11 bases remaining between them. This CDR3 reads CASGLVLSGPYEQYF. In DNA, the CDR3 is TGTGCTAGTGGTTTGGTACTGTCGGGACCCTACGAGCAGTACTTC.

The chain combines TRBV27 with TRBJ2-3; a weak D match, TRBD1 (6 bases). Trimming removed 4 bases from V and 3 bases from J, with 11 bases in between. Germline lookup yields CDR1 MNHEY and CDR2 SMNVEV (reference sequence). The CDR3 covers 14 residues. CDR3 nucleotide sequence: TGTGCCAGCAGTTATGACAGGTTGACAGATACGCAGTATTTT. This sequence encodes CASSYDRLTDTQYF.